The source of this TCR beta chain is a study of CD8 T cells in ankylosing spondylitis. A quantitative 5'-RACE method, one with molecular barcodes, was used to make TCR beta libraries. TCRdb analysed the 5' RACE reads with MiXCR anew, one entry per CDR3 protein. This table has 200,000 to 250,000 distinct CDR3 sequences, more than 9% appearing once. The CDR3 runs 16 residues. Germline V gene sequence: CDR1 ENHRY, CDR2 SYGVKD. The V and J ends lost 4 bases and 2 bases, in that order; junction bases with no gene match: 4. As regards this clonotype: The antigen is unknown.

Study conclusions and caveats: There were earlier reports of some motif variants in reactive arthritis synovial fluid and blood. Reportedly, disease-linked clones are significantly enriched in ankylosing spondylitis patients' matched synovial fluid.

The specimen was blood, either unsorted or a sorted T cell fraction (not recorded which). The clonotype comes from a male donor with ankylosing spondylitis or in good health (not recorded which). J is TRBJ2-2 and V is TRBV10-3, with 10 bases lining up with TRBD1. CDR3 sequence: CAISADRGRNTGELFF. In DNA form, the CDR3 reads TGTGCCATCAGTGCAGACAGGGGGCGAAACACCGGGGAGCTGTTTTTT.